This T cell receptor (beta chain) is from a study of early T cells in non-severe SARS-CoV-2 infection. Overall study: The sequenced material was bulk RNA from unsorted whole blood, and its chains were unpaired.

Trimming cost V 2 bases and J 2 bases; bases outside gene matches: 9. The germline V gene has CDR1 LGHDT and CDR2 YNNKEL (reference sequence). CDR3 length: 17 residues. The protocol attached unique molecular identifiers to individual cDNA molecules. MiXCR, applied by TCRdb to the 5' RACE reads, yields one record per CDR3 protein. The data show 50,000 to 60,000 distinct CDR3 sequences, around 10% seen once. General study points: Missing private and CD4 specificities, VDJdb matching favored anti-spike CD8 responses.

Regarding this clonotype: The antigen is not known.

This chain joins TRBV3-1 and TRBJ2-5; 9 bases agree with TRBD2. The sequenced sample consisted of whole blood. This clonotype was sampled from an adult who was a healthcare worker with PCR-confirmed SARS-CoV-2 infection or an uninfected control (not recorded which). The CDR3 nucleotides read TGTGCCAGCAGCCAATCGATAGCGGGAGTGGCGCAAGAGACCCAGTACTTC. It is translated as CASSQSIAGVAQETQYF.